The 8 T cell receptor beta chains below all came from one sample that was sequenced in a study of cytomegalovirus exposure and HLA in healthy donors. Amplification used 60 Vbeta primers and 13 Jbeta primers. Data came from immunoSEQ multiplex PCR; TCRdb stores just in-frame clones and leaves some out. Of about 120,000 clones detected, around 80% appear once; the ten largest clones hold 13%. The sequenced sample was PBMCs. The receptors were sampled from a man aged 30-40 years in good health and CMV-seropositive.

This clone is a singleton in its sample. J is TRBJ2-1 and V is TRBV28; 7 nucleotides align to TRBD1. The CDR3 length is 16 residues. Germline assignment: CDR1 MDHEN and CDR2 SYDVKM. Losses at the gene ends were 3 bases for V and 3 bases for J; bases not matched to a gene: 8. CDR3 nucleotide sequence: TGTGCCAGCAGTTTCCGCACAGGGGCAAACTACAATGAGCAGTTCTTC. It encodes CASSFRTGANYNEQFF. Supplemented by reference TRBV28 and TRBJ2-1, the full variable domain reads DVKVTQSSRYLVKRTGEKVFLECVQDMDHENMFWYRQDPGLGLRLIYFSYDVKMKEKGDIPEGYSVSREKKERFSLILESASTNQTSMYLCASSFRTGANYNEQFFGPGTRLTVL.

This chain links TRBV27 with TRBJ1-3, with 7 nucleotides matching TRBD1. This CDR3 has 14 amino acids. The junction had 3 bases not matched to a gene; V was cut back by 5 bases and J by 2 bases. CDR1 and CDR2 (germline): MNHEY, SMNVEV (reference sequence). In nucleotides, the CDR3 is TGTGCCAGCAGTGCTACAGGGGCTGGAAACACCATATATTTT. It is translated as CASSATGAGNTIYF.

The sample holds a few counts of this clone. The chain links TRBV21-1 to TRBJ1-2; the DNA was not used to check the table's D call, TRBD1. TRBV21-1 has pseudogene status. The CDR3 extends over 19 amino acids. The CDR3: CASSKVEEGHRGPNYGYTF. The CDR3, as DNA: TGTGCCAGCAGCAAAGTTGAAGAAGGGCACAGGGGCCCCAACTATGGCTACACCTTC.

This clone was counted only a few times. The chain combines TRBV5-4 with TRBJ2-1, with TRBD1 as a possible D gene (6 bases). The CDR3 contains 14 residues. From germline, CDR1 is SGHNT and CDR2 YYREEE (reference sequence). Trimming took 2 bases from V and 1 from J, leaving 7 bases between them. CDR3 amino acids: CASSLGGSYNEQFF. DNA of the CDR3: TGTGCCAGCAGCTTAGGGGGTTCCTACAATGAGCAGTTCTTC.

The genes are TRBV7-2 and TRBJ2-5, with TRBD2 as a possible D gene (6 bases). Germline values: CDR1 SGHTA, CDR2 FQGNSA. The CDR3 runs to 15 residues. Trimming removed 3 bases from V and 0 bases from J, with 11 bases in between. CDR3 sequence reads: CASSFGGGNQETQYF. CDR3 nucleotides: TGTGCCAGCAGCTTCGGTGGCGGGAACCAAGAGACCCAGTACTTC.

This clone was seen a handful of times. The rearrangement links TRBV2 to TRBJ2-1; D perhaps matches TRBD2 (6 bases). Germline CDR1 is SNHLY and CDR2 is FYNNEI. V was clipped by 8 bases and J by 5 bases, with 16 bases between them. The CDR3 loop spans 14 amino acids. CDR3 amino acids: CASEEGGEHNEQFF. CDR3 nucleotide sequence: TGTGCCAGCGAGGAGGGCGGGGAGCACAATGAGCAGTTCTTC.

The chain has TRBV6-1 and TRBJ1-1, with TRBD1 identical over 7 bases. V lost 3 bases and J lost 6; bases outside the gene matches: 16. The CDR3 length is 17 residues. Germline CDR1 is MNHNS and CDR2 is SASEGT. The CDR3 sequence: CASSDLTGDWTRAEAFF. The CDR3 DNA sequence: TGTGCCAGCAGTGACCTCACAGGGGATTGGACCAGGGCTGAAGCTTTCTTT.

The genes are TRBV30 and TRBJ2-5, with TRBD1 as a possible D gene (5 bases). The DNA end is more similar to TRBJ2-7, so the J call may be wrong. Germline CDR1 is GTSNPN and CDR2 is SVGIG (reference sequence). This CDR3 region has 16 residues. The CDR3 DNA reads as TGTGCCTGGAGTGTACGCCCCACAGGTGCAGATTACGAGCAGTACTTC. Its protein product is CAWSVRPTGADYEQYF.